This TCR beta chain stems from a study of cytomegalovirus exposure and HLA in healthy donors. Study results and limitations: In a later analysis, the majority of CMV-associated beta chains seemingly showed HLA restriction. V- and J-gene trimming of TCR beta was linked (in a later analysis) to a missense DCLRE1C variant.

The CDR3 sequence is 14 residues long. V gave up 2 bases and J gave up 10 bases, with 16 bases separating them. Germline V lookup: CDR1 SGHDT, CDR2 YYEEEE. Concerning this clone: Its specificity is unknown.

Primers for the PCR totalled 60 Vbeta and 13 Jbeta. Method: immunoSEQ multiplex PCR; TCRdb's copy keeps in-frame clones and lacks some. The top ten hold 2.1% of the sample, which has 95,000 to 150,000 clones, around 80% seen once. The origin of this receptor is a man aged 25-45 years in good health and CMV-seronegative. J is TRBJ2-1 and V is TRBV5-6; a weak D match, TRBD2 (6 bases). Material: PBMCs. CDR3: CASSFPGREREQFF. CDR3 sequence (DNA): TGTGCCAGCAGCTTCCCCGGCCGGGAGCGCGAGCAGTTCTTC. The full variable domain, completed using reference TRBV5-6 and TRBJ2-1, is DAGVTQSPTHLIKTRGQQVTLRCSPKSGHDTVSWYQQALGQGPQFIFQYYEEEERQRGNFPDRFSGHQFPNYSSELNVNALLLGDSALYLCASSFPGREREQFFGPGTRLTVL.